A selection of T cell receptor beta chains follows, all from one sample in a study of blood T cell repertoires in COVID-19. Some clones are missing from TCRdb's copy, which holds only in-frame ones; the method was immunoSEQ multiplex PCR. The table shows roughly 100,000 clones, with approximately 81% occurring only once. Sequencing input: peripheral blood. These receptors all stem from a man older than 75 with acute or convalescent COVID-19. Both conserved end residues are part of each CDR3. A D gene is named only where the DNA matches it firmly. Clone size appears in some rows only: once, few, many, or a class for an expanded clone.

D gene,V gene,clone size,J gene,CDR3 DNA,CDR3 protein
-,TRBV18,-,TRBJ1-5,TGTGCCAGCTCACCCAGGGACACCGGCGGGCCCCAGCATTTT,CASSPRDTGGPQHF
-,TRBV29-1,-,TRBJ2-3,TGCAGCGTTGATAGGGGGTCAGATACGCAGTATTTT,CSVDRGSDTQYF
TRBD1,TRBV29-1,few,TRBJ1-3,TGCAGCGCCCGGACAGGGGATTCTGGAAACACCATATATTTT,CSARTGDSGNTIYF
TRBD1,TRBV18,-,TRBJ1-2,TGTGCCAGCTCACCATTGGGACAGGGGGCCTCCTATGGCTACACCTTC,CASSPLGQGASYGYTF
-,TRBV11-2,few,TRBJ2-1,TGTGCCAGCAGACGCCCAGGACGGGCAGGGAATGAGCAGTTCTTC,CASRRPGRAGNEQFF
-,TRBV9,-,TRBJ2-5,TGTGCCAGCAGCCCTAGGTACCAAGAGACCCAGTACTTC,CASSPRYQETQYF
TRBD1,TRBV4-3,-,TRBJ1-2,TGCGCCAGCAGCTACACAGGGGGAAATGGCTACACCTTC,CASSYTGGNGYTF
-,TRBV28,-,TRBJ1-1,TGTGCCAGCAGTCAAACATATAACACTGAAGCTTTCTTT,CASSQTYNTEAFF
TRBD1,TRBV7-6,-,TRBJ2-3,TGTGCCAGCAGCTTAGCTGGCAGGGGGAGCACAGATACGCAGTATTTT,CASSLAGRGSTDTQYF
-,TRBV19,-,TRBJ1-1,TGTGCCAGTAGTGCAGGGGTCACTGAAGCTTTCTTT,CASSAGVTEAFF
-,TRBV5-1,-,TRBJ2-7,TGCGCCAGCAGCTTGACAGTCCACGAGCAGTACTTC,CASSLTVHEQYF
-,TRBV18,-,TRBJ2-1,TGTGCCAGCTCAACCCGGGACTTCTCCCCCTACAATGAGCAGTTCTTC,CASSTRDFSPYNEQFF
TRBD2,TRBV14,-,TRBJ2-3,TGTGCCAGCAGCCTAATGACTAGCGGGAATACAGATACGCAGTATTTT,CASSLMTSGNTDTQYF
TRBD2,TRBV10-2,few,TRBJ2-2,TGCGCCAGCACCCAAGGGGGACTAGGACGCGGCGGGGAGCTGTTTTTT,CASTQGGLGRGGELFF
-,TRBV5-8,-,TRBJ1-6,TGTGCCAGCAGCAGTAGCAGGCAGGGCAATTCACCCCTCCACTTT,CASSSSRQGNSPLHF
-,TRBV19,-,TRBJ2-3,TGTGCCAGTAGTATGGGGCAGCCAACCCTAGGAGATACGCAGTATTTT,CASSMGQPTLGDTQYF
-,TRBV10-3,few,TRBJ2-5,TGTGCCATCAGTGAGCGGGGTCCCCCTCAAGAGACCCAGTACTTC,CAISERGPPQETQYF
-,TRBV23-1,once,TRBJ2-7,TGCGCCAGCAGTCAATCCCCCGGTTTATATCACGAGCAGTACTTC,CASSQSPGLYHEQYF
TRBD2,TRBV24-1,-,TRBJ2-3,TGTGCCACCAGTGACCCCACTAGCGGGAGTCAAGATACGCAGTATTTT,CATSDPTSGSQDTQYF
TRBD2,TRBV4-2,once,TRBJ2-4,TGTGCCAGCAGCCAAGGAGTTAGCGGGAGATCTAAAAACATTCAGTACTTC,CASSQGVSGRSKNIQYF
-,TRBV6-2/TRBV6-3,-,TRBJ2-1,TGTGCCAGCAGTTACTTCCCCGGTGGTGAGCAGTTCTTC,CASSYFPGGEQFF
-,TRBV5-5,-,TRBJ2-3,TGTGCCAGCAGCTTGGGGGGAGTAACGACAGATACGCAGTATTTT,CASSLGGVTTDTQYF
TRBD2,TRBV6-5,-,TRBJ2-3,TGTGCCAGCAGTAAACCCGGGGGGGACACGCAGTATTTT,CASSKPGGDTQYF
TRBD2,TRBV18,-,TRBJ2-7,TGTGCCAGCTCACCGCGGGGGGTGTACGAGCAGTACTTC,CASSPRGVYEQYF
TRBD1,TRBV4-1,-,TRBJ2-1,TGCGCCAGCAGCCAAGGGGACAGGCGATACAATGAGCAGTTCTTC,CASSQGDRRYNEQFF
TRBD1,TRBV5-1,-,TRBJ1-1,TGCGCCAGCAGCTTGACAGGGGTAACGAACACTGAAGCTTTCTTT,CASSLTGVTNTEAFF
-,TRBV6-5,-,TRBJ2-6,TGTGCCAGCAGTCGCGAAGGGGCTGGGGCCAACGTCCTGACTTTC,CASSREGAGANVLTF
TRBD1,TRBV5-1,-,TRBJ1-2,TGCGCCAGCAGCTTTACAGGGGAGGAAGGTGGCTACACCTTC,CASSFTGEEGGYTF
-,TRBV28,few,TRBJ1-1,TGTGCCAGCAGACAGGGCCCTGAAGCTTTCTTT,CASRQGPEAFF
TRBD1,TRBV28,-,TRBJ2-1,TGTGCCAGCAGCCCGTCAGGGACAGGGGACTTCGATGAGCAGTTCTTC,CASSPSGTGDFDEQFF
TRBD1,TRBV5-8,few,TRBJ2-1,TGTGCCAGCCGGGACAGGGGATACAATGAGCAGTTCTTC,CASRDRGYNEQFF
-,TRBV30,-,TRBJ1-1,TGTGCCTGGAGTCTTTGGAGGAACACTGAAGCTTTCTTT,CAWSLWRNTEAFF
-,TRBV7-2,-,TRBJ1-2,TGTGCCAGCAGGAACGTGGGGCAGATCTATGGCTACACCTTC,CASRNVGQIYGYTF
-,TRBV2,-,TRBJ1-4,TGTGCCAGCAGTGATTATTTTGGGCAGGGAGGAGAAAAACTGTTTTTT,CASSDYFGQGGEKLFF
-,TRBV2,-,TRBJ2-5,TGTGCCAGCAGTGGACGACTGTACCAAGAGACCCAGTACTTC,CASSGRLYQETQYF
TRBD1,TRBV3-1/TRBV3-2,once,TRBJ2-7,TGTGCCAGCAGCTCGGGACAGAGCTACGAGCAGTACTTC,CASSSGQSYEQYF
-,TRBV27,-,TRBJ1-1,TGTGCCAGCAGTTCGGTGGGCTCTGAAGCTTTCTTT,CASSSVGSEAFF